These 16 T cell receptor beta chains originate from one sample sequenced in a study of T cells in localized non-small cell lung cancer. Profiled with immunoSEQ multiplex PCR; TCRdb holds only in-frame clones, not every one. Among nearly 11,000 clones, 90% to 95% were seen once, and the ten largest hold about 13%. The specimen comprised peripheral blood, sampled before any cancer treatment. The receptors derive from a male donor aged 60 or older with stage III lung adenocarcinoma.

The J gene is TRBJ2-6, the V gene TRBV7-9; 9 positions agree with TRBD1. Germline V gene lookup returns CDR1 SEHNR and CDR2 FQNEAQ (reference sequence). The CDR3 consists of 17 residues. V lost 5 bases to trimming and J lost 2 bases; unmatched junction nucleotides: 7. CDR3 in DNA: TGTGCCAGCAGCCCGCAAACAGGGGGCGCTGGGGCCAACGTCCTGACTTTC. Protein: CASSPQTGGAGANVLTF.

The chain employs TRBV7-2 and TRBJ2-7; D gene unclear. This CDR3 region has 12 residues. From germline, CDR1 is SGHTA and CDR2 FQGNSA. The V end was cut by 2 bases, the J end by 2 bases, with 4 bases between. CDR3 DNA sequence: TGTGCCAGCAGCTTAAACACCTACGAGCAGTACTTC. Translation: CASSLNTYEQYF. The full variable domain, with the rest looked up from reference TRBV7-2 and TRBJ2-7, is GAGVSQSPSNKVTEKGKDVELRCDPISGHTALYWYRQSLGQGLEFLIYFQGNSAPDKSGLPSDRFSAERTGGSVSTLTIQRTQQEDSAVYLCASSLNTYEQYFGPGTRLTVT.

CDR3 nucleotides: TGTGCCAGCAGCGGACTTAGTGAGCAGTACTTC. Amino acid sequence: CASSGLSEQYF. V and J are TRBV6-1 and TRBJ2-7; D possibly corresponds to TRBD2 (5 bases). This CDR3 is built from 11 residues. V was cut by 6 bases and J by 7 bases, with 10 bases left in between. Germline V lookup: CDR1 MNHNS, CDR2 SASEGT.

This chain joins TRBV6-1 and TRBJ1-5; D gene unclear. CDR3 length: 13 residues. The germline V gene has CDR1 MNHNS and CDR2 SASEGT. V lost 10 bases to trimming and J lost 0 bases, with 10 bases between them. The DNA of the CDR3 is TGTGCCATCCGCCCGGATAGCAATCAGCCCCAGCATTTT. It is translated as CAIRPDSNQPQHF.

The V and J genes are TRBV19 and TRBJ2-5; no clear D gene. Looked up from germline, CDR1 is LNHDA and CDR2 is SQIVND (reference sequence). Trimming took off 5 bases at V and 5 bases at J, with 12 bases between the two ends. The length of the CDR3 is 13 residues. The CDR3 DNA is TGTGCCAGTAGTCGTTTCGAGGACGAGACCCAGTACTTC. Translation: CASSRFEDETQYF. The full variable domain, in which reference TRBV19 and TRBJ2-5 provide the parts outside the CDR3, is DGGITQSPKYLFRKEGQNVTLSCEQNLNHDAMYWYRQDPGQGLRLIYYSQIVNDFQKGDIAEGYSVSREKKESFPLTVTSAQKNPTAFYLCASSRFEDETQYFGPGTRLLVL.

This clone has a single count. In DNA form, the CDR3 reads TGCGCCAGCAGCTCCGGGACACTGTACCAAGAGACCCAGTACTTC. Its translation: CASSSGTLYQETQYF. This chain uses TRBV5-1 with TRBJ2-5; a weak D match, TRBD1 (6 bases). The CDR3 extends over 15 amino acids. CDR1 SGHRS and CDR2 YFSETQ come from the germline V gene. V was clipped by 3 bases and J by 0 bases, with 12 bases between them.

This clone was picked up one time. The V gene is TRBV5-4, the J gene TRBJ1-2, with 9 positions matching TRBD1. This CDR3 is 16 amino acids long. The germline V gene has CDR1 SGHNT and CDR2 YYREEE (reference sequence). Unmatched junction bases numbered 10, after V lost 4 bases and J lost 3 bases. CDR3 sequence: CASSLEGDREDYGYTF. For the CDR3, the DNA is TGTGCCAGCAGCCTTGAAGGGGACAGGGAGGACTATGGCTACACCTTC.

V usage is TRBV14 and J usage is TRBJ2-5; 12 bases are shared with TRBD2. The end of the DNA is better explained by TRBJ2-7, so the J call may be wrong. Germline V CDR1 and CDR2: SGHDN, FVKESK. The CDR3 runs 17 residues. The CDR3: CASSQTSGSRGKYEQYF. CDR3 nucleotides: TGTGCCAGCAGCCAGACTAGCGGGAGCCGCGGGAAATACGAGCAGTACTTC.

J is TRBJ1-1 and V is TRBV5-1; D not certain. CDR1 and CDR2 from the germline V gene are SGHRS and YFSETQ. The CDR3 runs to 15 residues. V was trimmed by 0 bases and J by 6 bases, leaving 15 bases between them. CDR3 bases: TGCGCCAGCAGCTTGGGGAGCAGCTTCAGCGCTGAAGCTTTCTTT. The encoded protein is CASSLGSSFSAEAFF.

The chain has TRBV6-1 and TRBJ1-5; D unresolved. The length of the CDR3 is 15 residues. The germline CDR1 and CDR2 sequences are MNHNS and SASEGT. Trimming took off 1 base at V and 3 bases at J, with 10 bases between the two ends. CDR3 region: CASSEVRDFNQPQHF. DNA for the CDR3: TGTGCCAGCAGTGAAGTCAGAGACTTCAATCAGCCCCAGCATTTT.

This clone has just a few counts. The gene calls are TRBV19 and TRBJ1-1; the D is unclear. Germline lookup yields CDR1 LNHDA and CDR2 SQIVND (reference sequence). The germline V and J ends were trimmed by 7 bases and 4 bases, with 7 bases remaining between them. The length of the CDR3 is 11 residues. CDR3 loop: CASKGGTEAFF. The CDR3 DNA is TGTGCCAGTAAGGGTGGCACTGAAGCTTTCTTT.

V and J are TRBV7-2 and TRBJ2-7, with D unresolved. Germline assignment: CDR1 SGHTA and CDR2 FQGNSA. The CDR3 consists of 12 residues. V lost 5 bases and J lost 4, with 9 bases in between. In nucleotides, the CDR3 is TGTGCCAGCAGCCCGCCCACTTACGAGCAGTACTTC. Translation gives CASSPPTYEQYF.

The genes are TRBV6-5 and TRBJ2-2, with 7 bases aligning to TRBD1. Germline CDR1 is MNHEY and CDR2 is SVGAGI. This CDR3 spans 14 amino acids. The V gene end was trimmed by 6 bases and the J gene end by 4 bases; junction bases not matched to a gene: 5. For the CDR3, the DNA is TGTGCCAGCAGAACGCCAGGGGGCACCGGGGAGCTGTTTTTT. This translates into CASRTPGGTGELFF.

The V and J genes are TRBV7-3 and TRBJ2-1, with D possibly TRBD2 on 6 matching bases. The V end lost 5 bases, the J end lost 8 bases, and 25 bases lay between the germline ends. The CDR3 runs to 17 residues. CDR1 is SGHTA, CDR2 FQGTGA, per germline. The CDR3 protein is CASSPAHGTSGVYEQFF. The DNA of the CDR3 is TGTGCCAGCAGCCCCGCCCACGGGACTTCTGGGGTGTATGAGCAGTTCTTC.

The chain carries TRBV6-4 and TRBJ1-5; D unresolved. The V gene lost 2 bases and the J gene lost 2 bases, with 7 bases spanning the gap. This CDR3 has 14 residues. Germline-derived CDR1 and CDR2 are MRHNA and SNTAGT. CDR3 DNA sequence: TGTGCCAGCAGTGACGGGCAGGGCAATCAGCCCCAGCATTTT. Encoded protein: CASSDGQGNQPQHF.

V gene TRBV7-2 combines with J gene TRBJ1-2; D is possibly TRBD1 (5 bases). Germline CDR1 reads SGHTA; CDR2 reads FQGNSA. The V end was cut by 1 base, the J end by 0 bases, with 12 bases between. CDR3 size: 16 residues. The DNA of the CDR3 is TGTGCCAGCAGCTTAGACCTCAGGGCCTCTAACTATGGCTACACCTTC. Its protein product is CASSLDLRASNYGYTF.